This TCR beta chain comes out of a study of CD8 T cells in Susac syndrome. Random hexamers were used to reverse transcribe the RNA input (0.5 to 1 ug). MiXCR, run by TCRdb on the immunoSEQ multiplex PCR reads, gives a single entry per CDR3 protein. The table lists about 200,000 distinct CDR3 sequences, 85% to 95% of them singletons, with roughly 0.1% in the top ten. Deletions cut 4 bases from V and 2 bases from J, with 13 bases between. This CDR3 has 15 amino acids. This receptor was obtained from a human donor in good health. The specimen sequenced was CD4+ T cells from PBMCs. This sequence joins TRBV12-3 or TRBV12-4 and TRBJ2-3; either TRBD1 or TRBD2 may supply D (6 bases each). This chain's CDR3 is CASSSGDWTTDTQYF. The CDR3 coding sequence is TGTGCCAGCAGTTCAGGGGACTGGACCACAGATACGCAGTATTTT.